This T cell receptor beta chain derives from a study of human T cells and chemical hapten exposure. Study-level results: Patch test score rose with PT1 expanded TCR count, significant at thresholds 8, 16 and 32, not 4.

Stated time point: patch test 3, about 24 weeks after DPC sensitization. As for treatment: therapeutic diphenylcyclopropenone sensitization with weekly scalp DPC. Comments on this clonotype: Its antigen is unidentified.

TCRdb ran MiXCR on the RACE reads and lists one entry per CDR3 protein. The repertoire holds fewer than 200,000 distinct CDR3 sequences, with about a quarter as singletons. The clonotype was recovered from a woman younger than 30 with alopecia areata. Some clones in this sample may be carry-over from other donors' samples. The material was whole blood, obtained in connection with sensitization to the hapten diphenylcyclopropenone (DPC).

The CDR3 DNA reads as TGTGCCAGCAGCTCCGGACTAGCGGGAGAGAGAGATACGCAGTATTTT. Translating it yields CASSSGLAGERDTQYF. The chain links TRBV7-2 to TRBJ2-3, with 13 bases fitting TRBD2. Trimming removed 4 bases from V and 5 bases from J; junction bases left unmatched: 6. CDR3 length: 16 residues. Germline V gene lookup returns CDR1 SGHTA and CDR2 FQGNSA.